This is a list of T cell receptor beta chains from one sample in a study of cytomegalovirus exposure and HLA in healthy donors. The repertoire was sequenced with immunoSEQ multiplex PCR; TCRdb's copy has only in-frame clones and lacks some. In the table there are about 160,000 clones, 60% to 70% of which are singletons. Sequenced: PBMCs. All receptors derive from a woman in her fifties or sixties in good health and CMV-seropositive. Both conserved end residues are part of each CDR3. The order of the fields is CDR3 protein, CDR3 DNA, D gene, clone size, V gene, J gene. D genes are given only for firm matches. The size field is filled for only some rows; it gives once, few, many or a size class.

cdr3_aa: CASRREHTDTQYF
cdr3_nt: TGTGCCAGCAGGCGCGAGCACACAGATACGCAGTATTTT
d_call: NA
clone_size: NA
v_call: TRBV28
j_call: TRBJ2-3

cdr3_aa: CASSQEYEGVALAGELFF
cdr3_nt: TGCGCCAGCAGCCAAGAATATGAAGGGGTAGCATTGGCCGGGGAGCTGTTTTTT
d_call: NA
clone_size: NA
v_call: TRBV4-3
j_call: TRBJ2-2

cdr3_aa: CASSFFGGKYEQYF
cdr3_nt: TGTGCCAGCAGCTTCTTCGGCGGGAAGTACGAGCAGTACTTC
d_call: NA
clone_size: few
v_call: TRBV11-1
j_call: TRBJ2-7

cdr3_aa: CASSSGTYEQYF
cdr3_nt: TGTGCCAGCAGCTCAGGGACCTACGAGCAGTACTTC
d_call: NA
clone_size: NA
v_call: TRBV7-6
j_call: TRBJ2-7

cdr3_aa: CAWDRVRSPGNTIYF
cdr3_nt: TGTGCCTGGGACAGGGTTAGATCTCCTGGAAACACCATATATTTT
d_call: TRBD1
clone_size: NA
v_call: TRBV30
j_call: TRBJ1-3

cdr3_aa: CASSLEGGFGNQPQHF
cdr3_nt: TGTGCCAGCAGCTTAGAGGGGGGGTTTGGCAATCAGCCCCAGCATTTT
d_call: NA
clone_size: few
v_call: TRBV7-9
j_call: TRBJ1-5

cdr3_aa: CATPEGNYNEQFF
cdr3_nt: TGTGCCACCCCGGAGGGGAATTACAATGAGCAGTTCTTC
d_call: NA
clone_size: NA
v_call: TRBV6-4
j_call: TRBJ2-1

cdr3_aa: CASVLCIRDKSGLRNQPQHF
cdr3_nt: TGCGCCAGCGTCCTATGTATACGGGACAAGAGTGGGTTACGCAATCAGCCCCAGCATTTT
d_call: NA
clone_size: NA
v_call: TRBV5-1
j_call: TRBJ1-5

cdr3_aa: CASSVEGGLAGDADTQYF
cdr3_nt: TGTGCCAGCAGCGTAGAAGGGGGACTAGCGGGAGACGCAGATACGCAGTATTTT
d_call: TRBD2
clone_size: NA
v_call: TRBV9
j_call: TRBJ2-3

cdr3_aa: CASSRALAGVETQYF
cdr3_nt: TGTGCCAGCAGTAGAGCACTAGCGGGAGTGGAGACCCAGTACTTC
d_call: TRBD2
clone_size: few
v_call: TRBV27
j_call: TRBJ2-5

cdr3_aa: CASSEARVIRGRQPQHF
cdr3_nt: TGTGCCAGCAGTGAGGCCCGAGTAATAAGGGGTCGTCAGCCCCAGCATTTT
d_call: NA
clone_size: NA
v_call: TRBV2
j_call: TRBJ1-5

cdr3_aa: CASISTGVGYTF
cdr3_nt: TGTGCCAGCATATCGACAGGGGTTGGCTACACCTTC
d_call: TRBD1
clone_size: NA
v_call: TRBV2
j_call: TRBJ1-2

cdr3_aa: CAIKGDYQETQYF
cdr3_nt: TGTGCCATCAAAGGGGACTACCAAGAGACCCAGTACTTC
d_call: NA
clone_size: NA
v_call: TRBV10-3
j_call: TRBJ2-5

cdr3_aa: CASSLVIGELFF
cdr3_nt: TGTGCCAGCAGCTTAGTTATCGGGGAGCTGTTTTTT
d_call: NA
clone_size: NA
v_call: TRBV11-3
j_call: TRBJ2-2